These 23 T cell receptor beta chains came from one sample sequenced in a study of Graves' ophthalmopathy and Graves' hyperthyroidism (dated by TCRdb to between 2018 and 2020). The sequencer was an Illumina HiSeq 2000. For repertoire sequencing, the TCR beta CDR3 regions were amplified from RNA transcripts. HTBI primers and the Qiagen OneStep RT-PCR kit were used in a first-round RT-PCR, which was followed by a second-round multiplex PCR, size selection and purification. The public reads were quality trimmed at Q25 with fastp and then assembled into clones with MiXCR by TCRdb, keeping productive beta chains. Rows merge per CDR3 protein into single entries with the most common DNA and genes. Recorded for this sample are 900,000 to 1,200,000 distinct CDR3 sequences; about 38% of them occurred a single time. The top ten constitute around 10% of the sample. Sequences were obtained from peripheral blood or thyroid tissue (not recorded which). The receptors stem from an adult man with Graves' hyperthyroidism.

As for this clonotype: The junction and the germline gene differ at one end; a read error may be behind it. This chain uses TRBV25-1 with TRBJ1-1; D gene unclear. The CDR3 consists of 13 residues. Germline V gives CDR1 MGHDK, CDR2 SYGVNS. As DNA, the CDR3 is TGTGCCAACAGTAAAATCATGAACACTGAAGCTTTCTTT. It encodes CANSKIMNTEAFF.

This clonotype was observed many times. This chain connects TRBV5-6 to TRBJ1-2, with D hard to call. Germline V gene lookup returns CDR1 SGHDT and CDR2 YYEEEE. This CDR3 is 16 amino acids long. The V and J ends lost 0 bases and 0 bases respectively, with 12 bases between them. The CDR3 here is CASSLAAGTSNYGYTF. The CDR3 bases are TGTGCCAGCAGCTTGGCCGCGGGAACGTCTAACTATGGCTACACCTTC.

This clonotype was detected a few times. The rearrangement links TRBV19 to TRBJ2-7; 7 bases line up with TRBD1. There are 14 residues in the CDR3. Looked up from germline, CDR1 is LNHDA and CDR2 is SQIVND (reference sequence). V shed 9 bases and J 4 bases; nucleotides not matched to a gene: 12. The CDR3 nucleotides read TGTGCCAGCCAAAAACAAGGGACAGCTTACGAGCAGTACTTC. It encodes CASQKQGTAYEQYF. The full variable domain, with the rest looked up from reference TRBV19 and TRBJ2-7, is DGGITQSPKYLFRKEGQNVTLSCEQNLNHDAMYWYRQDPGQGLRLIYYSQIVNDFQKGDIAEGYSVSREKKESFPLTVTSAQKNPTAFYLCASQKQGTAYEQYFGPGTRLTVT.

In regard to this clonotype: Because the CDR3 is missing its conserved closing phenylalanine or tryptophan, this is likely a read error. It is unclear where the CDR3 begins or ends on the DNA, so no DNA is shown, and the CDR3 is as TCRdb lists it. The chain couples TRBV7-2 to TRBJ1-2. The CDR3 is made up of 11 amino acids, end residues included. Germline V lookup: CDR1 SGHTA, CDR2 FQGNSA. This chain's CDR3 is CASSLVRTSTY.

This chain links TRBV9 with TRBJ1-1; 7 bases line up with TRBD1. The CDR3 sequence is 13 residues long. CDR1 is SGDLS, CDR2 YYNGEE, per germline. J was trimmed by 8 bases and V by 7 bases; bases with no gene match: 11. In nucleotides, the CDR3 is TGTGCCAGCTCCGGGGGGACAGCGGCGGAAGCTTTCTTT. Translation: CASSGGTAAEAFF.

The chain couples TRBV7-2 to TRBJ1-5; maybe TRBD1 (5 bases). The V end lost 8 bases, the J end lost 7 bases, and 18 bases lay between the germline ends. The CDR3 totals 14 residues. The germline gives CDR1 SGHTA, CDR2 FQGNSA. Written as DNA, the CDR3 is TGTGCCAGCTCGCTCGGGACTAGCGACCAGCCCCAGCATTTT. Translation: CASSLGTSDQPQHF.

This clonotype was seen repeatedly, ten times or more. The V and J genes are TRBV12-3 or TRBV12-4 and TRBJ1-6; 9 bases are a match to TRBD1. The CDR3 runs to 11 residues. Germline trimming cut 3 bases from V and 17 bases from J; bases unmatched to any gene: 2. Written as DNA, the CDR3 is TGTGCCAGCAGTTTCCGGGACAGGGTCCACTTT. Its translation is CASSFRDRVHF.

The chain joins TRBV11-2 to TRBJ1-2; 9 bases align to TRBD1. The ends lost 5 bases at V and 5 bases at J; junction bases unmatched: 6. There are 14 residues in the CDR3. The germline gives CDR1 SGHAT, CDR2 FQNNGV. The CDR3 sequence is CASSTPGQGYGYTF. CDR3 sequence (DNA): TGTGCCAGCAGCACGCCGGGACAGGGTTATGGCTACACCTTC. The full variable domain, with the rest looked up from reference TRBV11-2 and TRBJ1-2, is EAGVAQSPRYKIIEKRQSVAFWCNPISGHATLYWYQQILGQGPKLLIQFQNNGVVDDSQLPKDRFSAERLKGVDSTLKIQPAKLEDSAVYLCASSTPGQGYGYTFGSGTRLTVV.

This clonotype was picked up many times. The chain couples TRBV4-1 to TRBJ2-7; TRBD1 matches 7 bases. V was pared by 3 bases and J by 1 base, with 6 bases of the junction left unmatched. The CDR3 sequence is 15 residues long. The germline V gene has CDR1 MGHRA and CDR2 YSYEKL. CDR3 coding DNA: TGCGCCAGCAGCCAGCAGAACAGGGGATCCTACGAGCAGTACTTC. Encoded protein: CASSQQNRGSYEQYF.

At least ten counts were recorded for this clonotype. This chain links TRBV29-1 with TRBJ2-7; 8 nucleotides match TRBD2. The germline gives CDR1 SQVTM, CDR2 ANQGSEA. The J segment lost 7 bases and the V segment lost 7 bases, leaving 12 bases of the junction unmatched. The CDR3 is 13 amino acids. The CDR3: CSGVAGSAGEQYF. Written as DNA, the CDR3 is TGCAGCGGGGTAGCGGGGTCGGCTGGGGAGCAGTACTTC.

The chain links TRBV15 to TRBJ2-5, with 13 nucleotides matching TRBD2. V shed 0 bases and J 2 bases; nucleotides not matched to a gene: 3. The CDR3 sequence is 17 residues long. Germline V lookup: CDR1 LNHNV, CDR2 YYDKDF (reference sequence). The CDR3 protein is CATSREPLAGGQETQYF. CDR3 DNA sequence: TGTGCCACCAGCAGAGAACCACTAGCGGGGGGGCAAGAGACCCAGTACTTC. The variable domain in full, completed from reference TRBV15 and TRBJ2-5, reads DAMVIQNPRYQVTQFGKPVTLSCSQTLNHNVMYWYQQKSSQAPKLLFHYYDKDFNNEADTPDNFQSRRPNTSFCFLDIRSPGLGDTAMYLCATSREPLAGGQETQYFGPGTRLLVL.

This clonotype was seen a few times. The J gene is TRBJ1-1, the V gene TRBV28, with D hard to call. The CDR3 is made up of 11 amino acids. Trimming took 7 bases from V and 6 from J, leaving 9 bases between them. Per the germline V gene, CDR1 is MDHEN and CDR2 is SYDVKM. CDR3 sequence: CASKLYAEAFF. As DNA, the CDR3 is TGTGCCAGCAAGCTCTACGCTGAAGCTTTCTTT.

The CDR3 is CASRDSWEKLFF. As DNA, the CDR3 is TGTGCCAGCCGAGACAGTTGGGAAAAACTGTTTTTT. This chain connects TRBV6-5 to TRBJ1-4; possible D gene TRBD1, 5 bases. The germline V gene has CDR1 MNHEY and CDR2 SVGAGI. CDR3 length: 12 amino acids. V gave up 8 bases and J gave up 8 bases, with 12 bases separating them.

This clonotype was observed a few times. The J gene is TRBJ2-2, the V gene TRBV5-1; TRBD1 matches at 8 bases. Germline CDR1 SGHRS, CDR2 YFSETQ. CDR3 size: 15 residues. With V trimmed by 3 bases and J by 5 bases, 6 bases remained unmatched. The CDR3 sequence: CASSYNRGSTGELFF. In DNA, the CDR3 is TGCGCCAGCAGCTACAACAGGGGGAGTACCGGGGAGCTGTTTTTT.

This clonotype was detected a few times. This chain links TRBV27 with TRBJ2-7; TRBD2 agrees at 14 bases. The CDR3 spans 16 residues. The ends lost 4 bases at V and 4 bases at J; junction bases unmatched: 6. CDR1 MNHEY and CDR2 SMNVEV come from the germline V gene (reference sequence). CDR3 region: CASSSRTSGGQYEQYF. CDR3 bases: TGTGCCAGCAGTTCCCGGACTAGCGGGGGGCAATACGAGCAGTACTTC.

The chain carries TRBV7-9 and TRBJ1-5, with D perhaps matching TRBD1 (5 bases). V was pared by 9 bases and J by 2 bases, with 11 bases between. The CDR3 covers 13 residues. The germline CDR1 and CDR2 sequences are SEHNR and FQNEAQ (reference sequence). The CDR3 protein is CASDAGGNQPQHF. CDR3 nucleotide sequence: TGTGCCAGTGACGCGGGGGGCAATCAGCCCCAGCATTTT.

The chain links TRBV20-1 to TRBJ1-5, with TRBD1 as a possible D gene (5 bases). V shed 0 bases and J shed 14 bases, with 23 bases lying between them. Germline V gene sequence: CDR1 DFQATT, CDR2 SNEGSKA (reference sequence). The CDR3 contains 15 residues. The CDR3 DNA reads as TGCAGTGCTAGAGATAGGGGCGGGAGCGAATTCCACGAGCATTTT. It yields the protein CSARDRGGSEFHEHF.

The rearrangement links TRBV20-1 to TRBJ1-6, with D possibly TRBD1 on 5 matching bases. The V and J ends lost 5 bases and 13 bases respectively, with 21 bases between them. Germline V lookup: CDR1 DFQATT, CDR2 SNEGSKA (reference sequence). The CDR3 is 14 residues long. The CDR3 region has the DNA TGCAGTGCTTGGGGTGAGAGGGGCAATCAGCCCCTCCACTTT. Protein sequence: CSAWGERGNQPLHF.

Note on this clonotype: In this CDR3 the conserved last residue, phenylalanine or tryptophan, is missing, so a read error is likely. No DNA is shown, since the ends of the CDR3 on it are uncertain; the CDR3 is the one TCRdb lists. The rearrangement uses TRBV29-1 and TRBJ2-5; no check of the table's D call, TRBD1, against the DNA was made. CDR1 is SQVTM and CDR2 is ANQGSEA in the germline V gene. The CDR3 is made up of 14 amino acids, end residues included. The CDR3 sequence is CSVDIRAYGYTFSS.

The chain is built from TRBV24-1 and TRBJ1-2; the D gene is possibly TRBD1 (6 bases). The CDR3 sequence is 14 residues long. Germline V CDR1 and CDR2: KGHDR, SFDVKD. The V end was cut by 8 bases, the J end by 8 bases, with 20 bases between. The chain's CDR3 is CATKGGGGTEGYTF. DNA of the CDR3: TGTGCCACCAAGGGGGGCGGGGGCACTGAAGGCTACACCTTC.

This clonotype was observed a single time. Germline is not matched at one junction end, which may reflect a read error. V and J are TRBV20-1 and TRBJ1-5; TRBD1 agrees at 8 bases. The germline V gene has CDR1 DFQATT and CDR2 SNEGSKA (reference sequence). The CDR3 has 16 amino acids. The CDR3 nucleotides are TGCAGTGCTACCCCCTCCGACAGGGGCGGTAATCAGCCCCACCATTTT. Protein product: CSATPSDRGGNQPHHF.

The chain has TRBV9 and TRBJ1-6; D remains unclear. The CDR3 covers 14 residues. The V and J ends lost 0 bases and 5 bases respectively, with 6 bases between them. Germline V gives CDR1 SGDLS, CDR2 YYNGEE. The CDR3: CASSVVAHNSPLHF. Written as DNA, the CDR3 is TGTGCCAGCAGCGTAGTGGCCCATAATTCACCCCTCCACTTT.

This clonotype was found a few times. The chain has TRBV27 and TRBJ1-2; 11 nucleotides match TRBD1. V lost 3 bases and J lost 7; bases outside the gene matches: 10. This CDR3 spans 16 amino acids. Germline loops: CDR1 MNHEY, CDR2 SMNVEV (reference sequence). The CDR3 loop reads CASSLSGQGALGGYTF. CDR3 sequence (DNA): TGTGCCAGCAGTTTGTCAGGACAGGGGGCGTTGGGTGGCTACACCTTC.